This T cell receptor beta chain was obtained from a study of CD8+CD57+ T cells in acquired aplastic anemia. Study summary: DNA from sorted CD4+ and CD8+ cells averaged around 3.2 ug.

Genomic DNA provided the template from which TCR beta VDJ and CDR3 profiles were obtained. One entry per CDR3 protein, called by TCRdb with MiXCR from the reads. This repertoire shows roughly 190,000 distinct CDR3 sequences, roughly half found once; its top ten account for 15% to 20%. Study-wide points: CD8+ Simpson's diversity did not differ significantly between patients and controls. Researchers report that fewer than 35 CD8+ CDR3 sequences appeared in both patients and controls.

CDR1 SEHNR and CDR2 FQNEAQ come from the germline V gene (reference sequence). CDR3 length: 15 residues. V was pared by 3 bases and J by 6 bases, with 7 bases of the junction left unmatched. This clonotype was found a few times. Its antigen is unidentified. The gene calls are TRBV7-9 and TRBJ2-7; 11 bases match TRBD1. The sample taken for sequencing was sorted CD4+, CD8+, or CD8+CD57+ T cells (not recorded which) from PBMCs. This clonotype was sampled from a human donor in good health, serving as a control. The CDR3 is CASSLLVGTGGEQYF. The CDR3, as DNA: TGTGCCAGCAGCTTGCTGGTCGGGACAGGGGGCGAGCAGTACTTC.